The clone carrying this T cell receptor beta chain has ten or more counts. RNA transcripts were the template for amplifying TCR beta CDR3 regions. The HTBI primer set was used in a first-round RT-PCR of the TCR CDR3. TCRdb reprocessed the multiplex PCR reads via MiXCR and lists one record per CDR3 protein. Counted here are under 300,000 distinct CDR3 sequences, roughly 13% occurring once; the ten biggest clones make up less than 8%. Germline CDR1 reads KGHDR; CDR2 reads SFDVKD. The trim removed 4 bases at V and 5 bases at J, leaving 8 bases unmatched. CDR3 length: 15 amino acids. Diagnosis rested on symptoms, serum thyroxine and TRAb, thyroid ultrasound, and orbital computed tomography. Fresh peripheral blood, 10 ml, was the source of the PBMCs. The data stem from a study of T cells in Graves' hyperthyroidism and ophthalmopathy.

The sample comprised blood. This rearrangement joins TRBV24-1 to TRBJ2-5, with 8 bases identical to TRBD1. The receptor's source is a woman in her forties with Graves' hyperthyroidism. As DNA, the CDR3 is TGTGCCACCAGTGACGGGGACAGGCTAGGGGAGACCCAGTACTTC. It encodes CATSDGDRLGETQYF.